This TCR beta chain was captured by sequencing in a study of T cells in Graves' hyperthyroidism and ophthalmopathy. Background on the study: At initial diagnosis, before any treatment had begun, peripheral blood was obtained. Findings and caveats of the study: The model identified upcoming ophthalmopathy a median approximately six months ahead of onset.

Trimming stripped 8 bases from V and 6 bases from J, with 18 bases between. The CDR3 totals 14 residues. Germline-derived CDR1 and CDR2 are SNHLY and FYNNEI. What was amplified from RNA transcripts were TCR beta CDR3 regions. HTBI primers were the set used in a first-round RT-PCR of the TCR CDR3. TCRdb reanalysed the multiplex PCR reads using MiXCR and keeps one entry per CDR3 protein. The table lists around 270,000 distinct CDR3 sequences, around 19% of them singletons. In the ophthalmopathy cohort, Clinical Activity Score was at least 3, NOSPECS grade at least 4, and duration under 3 months. Thyroid ultrasound, orbital computed tomography, clinical symptoms, and serum thyroxine and TRAb underpinned diagnoses. A word on this clonotype: Its antigen remains unidentified.

This receptor was obtained from a man aged 45-65 years with Graves' ophthalmopathy. Specimen: blood. The genes are TRBV2 and TRBJ2-3; TRBD1 might be the D (5 bases). The CDR3 sequence is CASLGPLAPDTQYF. DNA of the CDR3: TGTGCCAGCTTGGGGCCCCTGGCCCCGGATACGCAGTATTTT. Supplemented by reference TRBV2 and TRBJ2-3, the full variable domain reads EPEVTQTPSHQVTQMGQEVILRCVPISNHLYFYWYRQILGQKVEFLVSFYNNEISEKSEIFDDQFSVERPDGSNFTLKIRSTKLEDSAMYFCASLGPLAPDTQYFGPGTRLTVL.